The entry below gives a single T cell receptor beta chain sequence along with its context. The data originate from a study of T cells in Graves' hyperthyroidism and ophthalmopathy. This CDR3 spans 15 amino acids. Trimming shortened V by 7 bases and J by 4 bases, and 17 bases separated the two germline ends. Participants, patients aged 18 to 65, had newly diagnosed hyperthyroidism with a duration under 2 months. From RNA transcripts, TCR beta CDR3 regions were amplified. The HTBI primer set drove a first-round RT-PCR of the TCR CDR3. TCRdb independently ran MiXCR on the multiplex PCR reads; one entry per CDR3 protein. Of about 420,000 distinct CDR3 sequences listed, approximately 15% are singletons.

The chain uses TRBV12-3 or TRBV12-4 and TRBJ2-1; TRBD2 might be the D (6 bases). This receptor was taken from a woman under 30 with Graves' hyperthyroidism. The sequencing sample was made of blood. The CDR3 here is CASTWGEIWYNEQFF. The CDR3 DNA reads TGTGCCAGCACCTGGGGGGAAATCTGGTACAATGAGCAGTTCTTC.